The rows below give T cell receptor beta chains drawn from one sample of a study of blood T cell repertoires in COVID-19. The repertoire was sequenced with immunoSEQ multiplex PCR; TCRdb's copy has only in-frame clones and lacks some. The data show some 48,000 clones, with around 84% seen just once and approximately 7.7% held by the top ten. Input material: peripheral blood. These receptors all come from a human donor in a cohort sampled during active COVID-19. CDR3s include the opening cysteine and the closing phenylalanine or tryptophan. Each record gives: J gene, V gene, clone size, D gene, CDR3 DNA, CDR3 protein. D genes are given only for firm matches. Clone size is given for some rows only: seen once, a few or many times, or a class if the clone is expanded.

>TRBJ2-7|TRBV21-1|.|.
TGTGCCAGCAGCAAATTGACACGAGGACTAGTTAGGGCCTACGAGCAGTACTTC
CASSKLTRGLVRAYEQYF
>TRBJ2-3|TRBV3-1/TRBV3-2|.|TRBD2
TGTGCCAGCAGCCAAGGCTCTGGTGTCAGCGGGAGGGCCTCGGTTTGGGGTAAGCAGTATTTT
CASSQGSGVSGRASVWGKQYF
>TRBJ2-1|TRBV12-5|.|.
TGTGCTAGTGGTTTAGTCGGGAGCAGAGGTGAGCAGTTCTTC
CASGLVGSRGEQFF
>TRBJ2-1|TRBV27|.|.
TGTGCCAGCAGTCCCACTAGTCTCGCGGGGGCGAGGAGGCCGAATGAGCAGTTCTTC
CASSPTSLAGARRPNEQFF
>TRBJ1-5|TRBV6-1|few|.
TGTGCCAGCAGTGAAGACGGGGAGTGGGATCAGCCCCAGCATTTT
CASSEDGEWDQPQHF
>TRBJ2-7|TRBV18|.|.
TGTGCCAGCTCACCCGGAGTGGGTAACTACGAGCAGTACTTC
CASSPGVGNYEQYF
>TRBJ2-6|TRBV6-5|.|.
TGTGCCAGCAGTTTAAGGGGATCTGGGGCCAACGTCCTGACTTTC
CASSLRGSGANVLTF
>TRBJ1-6|TRBV3-1/TRBV3-2|.|TRBD1
TGTGCCAGCAGCCAAGGGACAGGGGATTCACCCCTCCACTTT
CASSQGTGDSPLHF
>TRBJ1-1|TRBV9|once|.
TGTGCCAGCAGCCCCCGGGACACATTGAACACTGAAGCTTTCTTT
CASSPRDTLNTEAFF
>TRBJ1-6|TRBV10-2|.|TRBD1
TGCGCCAGCAGTGCACAGGGGGCTCTAGATAATTCACCCCTCCACTTT
CASSAQGALDNSPLHF
>TRBJ2-7|TRBV5-1|.|TRBD2
TGCGCCAGCAGCCAGACTAGCGAGGGCTACGAGCAGTACTTC
CASSQTSEGYEQYF
>TRBJ2-2|TRBV5-4|.|.
TGTGCCAGCAGCTCTTACCCCGGGAGCAACACCGGGGAGCTGTTTTTT
CASSSYPGSNTGELFF
>TRBJ2-7|TRBV6-5|.|TRBD1
TGTGCCAGCAGTCCACAGACAGGGTATTCGTACGAGCAGTACTTC
CASSPQTGYSYEQYF
>TRBJ1-5|TRBV6-5|.|TRBD1
TGTGCCAGCAGTTCGACAGGGCCTAGCAATCAGCCCCAGCATTTT
CASSSTGPSNQPQHF
>TRBJ2-5|TRBV6-2/TRBV6-3|.|.
TGTGCCAGCAGTTACCTTGAGGGCCAAGAGACCCAGTACTTC
CASSYLEGQETQYF
>TRBJ2-1|TRBV3-1/TRBV3-2|.|.
TGTGCCAGCAGCCAAGACGTCCGACGGGAAGGCTCCTACAATGAGCAGTTCTTC
CASSQDVRREGSYNEQFF
>TRBJ2-2|TRBV5-4|.|TRBD2
TGTGCCAGCAGCTCAGGCGGGAGGGGTGACACCGGGGAGCTGTTTTTT
CASSSGGRGDTGELFF
>TRBJ1-1|TRBV20-1|.|TRBD1
TGCAGTGCGGGACAGTCCACTGAAGCTTTCTTT
CSAGQSTEAFF
>TRBJ1-2|TRBV15|.|TRBD1
TGTGCCACCGGACAGGGGGACTATGGCTACACCTTC
CATGQGDYGYTF
>TRBJ1-5|TRBV7-2|.|TRBD1
TGTGCCAGCAGCCCCCTGGGGACAGGGTTCCGTTCTAGCAATCAGCCCCAGCATTTT
CASSPLGTGFRSSNQPQHF
>TRBJ1-3|TRBV10-3|.|TRBD1
TGTGCCATTTCCTTCGGGACAGGGATATCTGGAAACACCATATATTTT
CAISFGTGISGNTIYF
>TRBJ2-1|TRBV11-3|.|TRBD2
TGTGCCAGCAGCTTAGCCTCTCCGGGACTAGCGGGCAATGAGCAGTTCTTC
CASSLASPGLAGNEQFF
>TRBJ2-7|TRBV7-2|.|.
TGTGCCAGCAGCTTGCGTGGGAGTGGGTCCTACGAGCAGTACTTC
CASSLRGSGSYEQYF
>TRBJ2-7|TRBV21-1|.|.
TGTGCCAGCAGCAAAATTGAGGCAGGGACTAGCGAGCAGTACTTC
CASSKIEAGTSEQYF
>TRBJ1-6|TRBV9|.|TRBD1
TGTGCCAGCAGCGTAGACGACAGGGGGGATTCACCCCTCCACTTT
CASSVDDRGDSPLHF
>TRBJ2-3|TRBV9|.|TRBD1
TGTGCCAGCACCTCCTCGGCAGGGGGCGGAGATACGCAGTATTTT
CASTSSAGGGDTQYF
>TRBJ2-2|TRBV18|.|.
TGTGCCAGCTCACCACCGAGAGTGAACACCGGGGAGCTGTTTTTT
CASSPPRVNTGELFF
>TRBJ2-7|TRBV7-8|.|TRBD2
TGTGCCAGCAGCGGTATAGCGGGAGTCCACGAGCAGTACTTC
CASSGIAGVHEQYF
>TRBJ2-1|TRBV7-2|.|TRBD2
TGTGCCAGCAGCTTAGTAGTAGCGGGAGGATACAATGAGCAGTTCTTC
CASSLVVAGGYNEQFF
>TRBJ1-1|TRBV10-2|.|.
TGCGCCAGCAGTAGCACGCAAATATCCATGAACACTGAAGCTTTCTTT
CASSSTQISMNTEAFF
>TRBJ2-5|TRBV19|.|TRBD1
TGTGCCAGTAGTATGACAGGGGGTCAAGAGACCCAGTACTTC
CASSMTGGQETQYF
>TRBJ2-3|TRBV24-1|.|TRBD1
TGTGCCACCAGTGATCAACCCGGGACAGGTTCGGATACGCAGTATTTT
CATSDQPGTGSDTQYF
>TRBJ2-7|TRBV4-3|.|.
TGCGCCAGCAGCCCACGAGGAGGGAGTATCTACGAGCAGTACTTC
CASSPRGGSIYEQYF
>TRBJ1-2|TRBV2|.|.
TGTGCCAGCAGTGAAGGCAGGGGCCAAGGCTACACCTTC
CASSEGRGQGYTF
>TRBJ1-2|TRBV19|.|.
TGTGCCAGTAGCCGGAAGGGGACTAACTATGGCTACACCTTC
CASSRKGTNYGYTF
>TRBJ2-1|TRBV21-1|.|.
TGTGCCAGCCAGGGACTAGCTAACAATGAGCAGTTCTTC
CASQGLANNEQFF
>TRBJ2-7|TRBV11-3|.|.
TGTGCCAGCAGCTTAGAAGGAGGGAAGGCCTACGAGCAGTACTTC
CASSLEGGKAYEQYF